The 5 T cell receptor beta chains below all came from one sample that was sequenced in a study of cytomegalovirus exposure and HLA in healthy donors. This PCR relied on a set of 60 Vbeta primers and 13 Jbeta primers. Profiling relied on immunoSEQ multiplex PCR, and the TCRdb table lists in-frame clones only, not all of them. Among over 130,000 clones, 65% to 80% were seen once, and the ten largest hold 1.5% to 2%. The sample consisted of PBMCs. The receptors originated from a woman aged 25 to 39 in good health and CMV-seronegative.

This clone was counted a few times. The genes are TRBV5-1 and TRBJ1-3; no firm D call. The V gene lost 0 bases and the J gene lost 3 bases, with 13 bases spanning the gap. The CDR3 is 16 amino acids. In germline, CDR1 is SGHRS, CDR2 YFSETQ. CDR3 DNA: TGCGCCAGCAGCTTGGTGTCTGGGCTAAATGGAAACACCATATATTTT. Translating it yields CASSLVSGLNGNTIYF.

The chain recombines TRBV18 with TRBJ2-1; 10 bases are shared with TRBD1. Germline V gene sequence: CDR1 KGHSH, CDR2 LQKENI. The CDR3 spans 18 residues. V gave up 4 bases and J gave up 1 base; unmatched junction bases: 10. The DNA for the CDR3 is TGTGCCAGCTCACAAACTAGGACAGGGGGTTTTTCCTACAATGAGCAGTTCTTC. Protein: CASSQTRTGGFSYNEQFF.

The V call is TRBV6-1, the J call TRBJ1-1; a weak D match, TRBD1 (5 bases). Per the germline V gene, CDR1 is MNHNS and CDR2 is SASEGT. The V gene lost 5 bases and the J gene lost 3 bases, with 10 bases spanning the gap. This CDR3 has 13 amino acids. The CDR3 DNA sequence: TGTGCCAGCAGTCGGGGGTACTACACTGAAGCTTTCTTT. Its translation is CASSRGYYTEAFF.

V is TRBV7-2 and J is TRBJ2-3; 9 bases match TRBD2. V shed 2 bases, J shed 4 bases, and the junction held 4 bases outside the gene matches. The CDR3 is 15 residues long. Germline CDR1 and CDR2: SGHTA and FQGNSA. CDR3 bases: TGTGCCAGCAGCTTACGACTAGCGGACGCAGATACGCAGTATTTT. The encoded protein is CASSLRLADADTQYF.

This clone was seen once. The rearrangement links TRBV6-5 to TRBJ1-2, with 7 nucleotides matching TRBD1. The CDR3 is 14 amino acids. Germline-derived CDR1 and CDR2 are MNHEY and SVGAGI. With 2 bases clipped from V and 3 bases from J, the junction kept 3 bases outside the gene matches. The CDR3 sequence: CASSYDREDYGYTF. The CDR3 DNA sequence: TGTGCCAGCAGTTACGACAGGGAGGACTATGGCTACACCTTC.